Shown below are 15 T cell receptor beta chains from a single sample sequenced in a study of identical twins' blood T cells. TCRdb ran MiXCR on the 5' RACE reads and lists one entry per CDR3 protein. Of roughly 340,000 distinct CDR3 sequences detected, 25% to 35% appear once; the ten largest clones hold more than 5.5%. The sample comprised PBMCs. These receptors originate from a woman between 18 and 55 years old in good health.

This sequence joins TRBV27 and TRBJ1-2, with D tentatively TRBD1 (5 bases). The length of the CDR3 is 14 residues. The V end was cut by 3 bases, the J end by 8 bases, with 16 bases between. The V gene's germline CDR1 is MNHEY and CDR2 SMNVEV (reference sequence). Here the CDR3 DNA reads TGTGCCAGCAGTTTCGCCCAGGGTGAAAAAGGCTACACCTTC. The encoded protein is CASSFAQGEKGYTF.

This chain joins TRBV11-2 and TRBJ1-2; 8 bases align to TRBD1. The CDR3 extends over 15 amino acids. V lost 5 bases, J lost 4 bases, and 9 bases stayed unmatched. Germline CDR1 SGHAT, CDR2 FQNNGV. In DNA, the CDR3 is TGTGCCAGCAGCGGACGGACAGGGATGGGCTATGGCTACACCTTC. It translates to CASSGRTGMGYGYTF.

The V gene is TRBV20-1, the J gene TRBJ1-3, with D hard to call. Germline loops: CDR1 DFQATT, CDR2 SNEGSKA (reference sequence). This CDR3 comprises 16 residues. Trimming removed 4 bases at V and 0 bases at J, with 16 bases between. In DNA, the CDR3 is TGCAGTGCTAATATGTTGGCGGAGAGCTCTGGAAACACCATATATTTT. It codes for CSANMLAESSGNTIYF.

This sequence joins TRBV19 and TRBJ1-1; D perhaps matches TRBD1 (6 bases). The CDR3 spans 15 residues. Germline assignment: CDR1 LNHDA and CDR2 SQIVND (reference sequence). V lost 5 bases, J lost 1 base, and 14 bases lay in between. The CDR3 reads CASSAHRAPNTEAFF. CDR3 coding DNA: TGTGCCAGTAGTGCCCACAGGGCCCCGAACACTGAAGCTTTCTTT.

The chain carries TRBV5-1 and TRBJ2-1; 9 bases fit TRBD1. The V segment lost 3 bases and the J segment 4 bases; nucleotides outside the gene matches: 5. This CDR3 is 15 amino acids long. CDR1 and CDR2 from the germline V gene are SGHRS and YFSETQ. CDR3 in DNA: TGCGCCAGCAGCTGGGACAGGGTGATGTACAATGAGCAGTTCTTC. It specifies CASSWDRVMYNEQFF.

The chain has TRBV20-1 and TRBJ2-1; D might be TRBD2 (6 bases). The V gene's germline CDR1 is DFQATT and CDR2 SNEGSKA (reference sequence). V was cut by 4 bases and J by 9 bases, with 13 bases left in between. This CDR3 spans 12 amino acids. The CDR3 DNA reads TGCAGTGCTAAAGAATGGGGGGTTGAGCAGTTCTTC. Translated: CSAKEWGVEQFF.

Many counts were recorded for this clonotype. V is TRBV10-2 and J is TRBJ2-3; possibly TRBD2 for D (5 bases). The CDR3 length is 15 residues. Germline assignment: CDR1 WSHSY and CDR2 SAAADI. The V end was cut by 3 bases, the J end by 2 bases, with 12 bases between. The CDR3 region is CASSDLLEDTDTQYF. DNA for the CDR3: TGCGCCAGCAGTGACCTACTAGAGGACACAGATACGCAGTATTTT.

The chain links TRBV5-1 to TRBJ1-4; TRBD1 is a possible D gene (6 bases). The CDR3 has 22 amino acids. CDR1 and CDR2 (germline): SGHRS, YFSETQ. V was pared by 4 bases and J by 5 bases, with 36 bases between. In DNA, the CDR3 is TGCGCCAGCAGCCCAGTTGACAGGCACCATTCAACCTGGGGACCCTTGAATGAAAAACTGTTTTTT. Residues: CASSPVDRHHSTWGPLNEKLFF.

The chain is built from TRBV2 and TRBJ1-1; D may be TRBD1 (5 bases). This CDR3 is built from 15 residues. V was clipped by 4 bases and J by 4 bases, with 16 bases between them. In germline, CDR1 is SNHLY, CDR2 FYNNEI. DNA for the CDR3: TGTGCCAGCAGTGGCAAATCCGGGGGAGGCACTGAAGCTTTCTTT. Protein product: CASSGKSGGGTEAFF.

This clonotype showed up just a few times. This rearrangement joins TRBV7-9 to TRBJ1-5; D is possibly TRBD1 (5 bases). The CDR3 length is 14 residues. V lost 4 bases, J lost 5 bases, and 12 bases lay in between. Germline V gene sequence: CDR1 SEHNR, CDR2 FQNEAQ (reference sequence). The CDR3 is CASSSGHFDQPQHF. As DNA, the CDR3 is TGTGCCAGCAGCTCAGGACACTTCGATCAGCCCCAGCATTTT.

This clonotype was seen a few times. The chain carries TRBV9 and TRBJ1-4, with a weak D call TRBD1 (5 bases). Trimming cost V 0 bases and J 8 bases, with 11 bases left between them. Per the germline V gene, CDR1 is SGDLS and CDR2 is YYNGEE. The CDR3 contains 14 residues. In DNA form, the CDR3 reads TGTGCCAGCAGCGTAGGAGACAGTCTGGAAAAACTGTTTTTT. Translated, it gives CASSVGDSLEKLFF.

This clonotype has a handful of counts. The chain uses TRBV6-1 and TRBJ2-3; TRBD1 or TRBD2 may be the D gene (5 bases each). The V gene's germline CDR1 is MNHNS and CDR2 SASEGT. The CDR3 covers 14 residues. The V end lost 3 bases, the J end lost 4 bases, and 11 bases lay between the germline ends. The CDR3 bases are TGTGCCAGCAGTGAGATGGGGGTCTCAGATACGCAGTATTTT. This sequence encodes CASSEMGVSDTQYF.

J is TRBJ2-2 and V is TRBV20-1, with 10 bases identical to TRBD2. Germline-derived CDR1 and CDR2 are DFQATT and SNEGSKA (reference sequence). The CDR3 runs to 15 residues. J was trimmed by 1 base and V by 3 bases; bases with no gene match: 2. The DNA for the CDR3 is TGCAGTGCTAGGGTAGCGGGGGGGAACACCGGGGAGCTGTTTTTT. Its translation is CSARVAGGNTGELFF.

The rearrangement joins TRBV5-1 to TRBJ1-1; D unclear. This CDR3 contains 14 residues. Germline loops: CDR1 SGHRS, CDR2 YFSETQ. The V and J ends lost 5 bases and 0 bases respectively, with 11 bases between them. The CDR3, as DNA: TGCGCCAGCAGGGCGGATCTTATGAACACTGAAGCTTTCTTT. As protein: CASRADLMNTEAFF. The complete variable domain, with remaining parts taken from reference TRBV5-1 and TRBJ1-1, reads KAGVTQTPRYLIKTRGQQVTLSCSPISGHRSVSWYQQTPGQGLQFLFEYFSETQRNKGNFPGRFSGRQFSNSRSEMNVSTLELGDSALYLCASRADLMNTEAFFGQGTRLTVV.

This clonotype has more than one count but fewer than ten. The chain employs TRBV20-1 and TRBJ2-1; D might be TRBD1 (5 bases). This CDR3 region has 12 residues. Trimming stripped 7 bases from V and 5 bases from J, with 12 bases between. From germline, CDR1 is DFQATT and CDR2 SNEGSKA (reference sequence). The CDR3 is CSVLRGNNEQFF. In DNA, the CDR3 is TGCAGTGTATTAAGGGGCAACAATGAGCAGTTCTTC.